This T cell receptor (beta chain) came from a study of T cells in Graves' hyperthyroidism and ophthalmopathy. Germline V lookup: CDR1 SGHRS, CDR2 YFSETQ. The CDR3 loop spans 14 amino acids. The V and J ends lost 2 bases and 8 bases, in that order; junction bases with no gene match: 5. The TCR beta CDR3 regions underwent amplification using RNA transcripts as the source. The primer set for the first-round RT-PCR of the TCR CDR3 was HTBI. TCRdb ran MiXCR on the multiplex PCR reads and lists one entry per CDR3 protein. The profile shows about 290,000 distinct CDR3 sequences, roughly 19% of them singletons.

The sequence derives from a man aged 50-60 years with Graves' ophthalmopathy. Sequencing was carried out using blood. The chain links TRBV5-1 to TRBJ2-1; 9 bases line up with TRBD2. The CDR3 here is CASSFGGRAYEQFF. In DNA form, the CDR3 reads TGCGCCAGCAGCTTCGGCGGGAGGGCCTATGAGCAGTTCTTC.